The sequence of this T cell receptor beta chain was determined in a study of cytomegalovirus exposure and HLA in healthy donors. The study ran its PCR with 60 Vbeta and 13 Jbeta primers. TCRdb's table, derived via immunoSEQ multiplex PCR, lists solely in-frame clones and lacks some. Altogether 150,000 or so clones are present, 65% to 90% being singletons, with the ten largest covering about 6.8%. This CDR3 comprises 14 residues. Per germline, CDR1 SGHRS and CDR2 YFSETQ. V was pared by 3 bases and J by 4 bases, with 10 bases between. The sequence was obtained from a man in his forties or fifties in good health and CMV-seropositive. The sequenced sample consisted of PBMCs. The rearrangement uses TRBV5-1 and TRBJ1-4; possibly TRBD1 for D (6 bases). CDR3: CASSWTALNEKLFF. DNA for the CDR3: TGCGCCAGCAGCTGGACAGCCCTTAATGAAAAACTGTTTTTT.